Below, one TCR beta chain is given with its context. The clone's antigen remains unknown. No base quality values were provided; no much bigger clone lies one nucleotide off. This entry is derived from a study of T cells in localized non-small cell lung cancer (dated by TCRdb to the early 2020s). Concerning the study at large: Comparing tumors with uninvolved tumor-adjacent lungs, the study looked at the T cell repertoires of 200 to 250 patients with early-stage NSCLC. The cohort comprised 236 treatment-naïve NSCLC patients with resected, localized lung tumors. Of the NSCLC patients, 129 were male and around 97 were female, and the mean age was around 70 years.

The immunoSEQ Assay was used to sequence TCR beta CDR3 regions from DNA. Regarding the original processing steps: To compute T cell density, TCR beta template counts were normalized to usable DNA, which was estimated by amplifying housekeeping genes. Using the preseqR package, richness was estimated by extrapolating to 120,000 templates for tissue samples and 400,000 templates for PBMC samples. Clonality was defined as one minus Pielou's evenness. To identify tissue-enriched TCRs, differential abundance testing was run on productive amino-acid clonotypes with a minimum total count of 5 and an alpha of 0.1. The Jaccard Index and the Morisita Overlap Index were used to quantify repertoire overlap between compartments. GLIPH grouped TCR beta CDR3s together with public tetramer-defined viral CDR3s, and a viral motif had to include at least three viral sequences and also show V-gene enrichment. The table comes from immuneACCESS by way of TCRdb, which keeps in-frame sequences with V and J called. Part of the clones is missing from these tables; in studies checked, under half for an unresolved V gene and the rest for unknown reasons. The V and J calls and clone size are taken from that table; D and trimming were inferred from the DNA. The sample table lists around 9,600 clones, about 90% of them with a count of one. 2% to 2.5% of the sample is taken by the ten largest.

At diagnosis, peripheral blood, uninvolved tumor-adjacent lung and tumor were collected and stored as a combination of fresh-frozen and FFPE material. For TCR repertoire profiling, the blood samples were analyzed as peripheral blood mononuclear cells. CDR1 and CDR2, looked up from the germline V gene, are SGHNT and YENEEA. V has 1 base trimmed and J has 4 bases trimmed; junction bases matching no gene number 8. Taken from cysteine to phenylalanine, the CDR3 has 17 residues. Just the 51-base CDR3 DNA is kept, in frame starting at base 1. Overall study outcomes, separate from this receptor: A median of 57 of the top 100 tumor clones turned up in the paired uninvolved adjacent lung, and 25 to 30 of those clones also ranked among the top 100 of that same adjacent lung. Uninvolved tumor-adjacent lung showed the highest T cell clonality, higher than tumor, which suggests more focused antigenic responses in the uninvolved tumor-adjacent lung. Because the study design was exploratory, TCR variables were selected using unadjusted p-values without false-discovery rate correction. Higher T cell density in blood was associated with longer overall survival, whereas higher clonality in adjacent lung was associated with shorter survival. Because multi-region sequencing of the tumors was not done, intratumor heterogeneity could not be ruled out.

This chain joins TRBV11-3 to TRBJ2-1; 9 junctional bases match TRBD2. The source is an older female donor with stage II squamous cell lung carcinoma. This material consisted of peripheral blood, taken before any cancer treatment. The CDR3 is CASSLVGGREGYNEQFF. Here is the DNA: TGTGCCAGCAGCTTAGTAGGAGGGCGGGAGGGTTACAATGAGCAGTTCTTC.